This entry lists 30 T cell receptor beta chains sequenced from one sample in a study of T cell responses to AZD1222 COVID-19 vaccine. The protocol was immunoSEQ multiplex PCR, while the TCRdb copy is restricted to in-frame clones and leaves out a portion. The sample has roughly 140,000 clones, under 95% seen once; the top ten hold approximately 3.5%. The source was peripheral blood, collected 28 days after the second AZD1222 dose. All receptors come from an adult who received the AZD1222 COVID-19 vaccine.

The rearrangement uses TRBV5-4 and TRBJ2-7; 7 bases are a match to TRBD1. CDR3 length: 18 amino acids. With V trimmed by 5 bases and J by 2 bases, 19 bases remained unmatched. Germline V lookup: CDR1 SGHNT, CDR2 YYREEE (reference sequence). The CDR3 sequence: CASSYIARRLTGPYEQYF. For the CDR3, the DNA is TGTGCCAGCAGTTACATCGCGAGACGACTGACAGGGCCCTACGAGCAGTACTTC.

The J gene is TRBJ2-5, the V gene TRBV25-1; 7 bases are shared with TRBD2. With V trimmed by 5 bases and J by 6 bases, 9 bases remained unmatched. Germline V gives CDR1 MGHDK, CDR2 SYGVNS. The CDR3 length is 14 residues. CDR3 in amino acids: CASSPSTSLKTQYF. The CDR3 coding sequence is TGTGCCAGCAGTCCCTCGACTAGCTTGAAGACCCAGTACTTC.

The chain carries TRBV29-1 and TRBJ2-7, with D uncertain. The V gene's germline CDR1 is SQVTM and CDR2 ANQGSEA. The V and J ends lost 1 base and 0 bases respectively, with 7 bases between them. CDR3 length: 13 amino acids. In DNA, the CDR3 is TGCAGCGTTGAAGGCCAGCGCTCCTACGAGCAGTACTTC. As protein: CSVEGQRSYEQYF.

CDR3 in DNA: TGTGCCAGCAGCGTAGCACGGGACCGCTCTTTCACAGATACGCAGTATTTT. It is translated as CASSVARDRSFTDTQYF. The genes are TRBV9 and TRBJ2-3; D tentatively reads TRBD1 or TRBD2 (5 bases each). Trimming took 0 bases from V and 2 from J, leaving 16 bases between them. Germline loops: CDR1 SGDLS, CDR2 YYNGEE. CDR3 length: 17 amino acids.

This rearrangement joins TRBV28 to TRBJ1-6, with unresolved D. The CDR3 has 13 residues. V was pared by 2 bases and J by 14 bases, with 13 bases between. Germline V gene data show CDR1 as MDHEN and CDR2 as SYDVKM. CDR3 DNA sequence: TGTGCCAGCAGTTTAGAGAAAGGGTCCTCCCTCCACTTT. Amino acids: CASSLEKGSSLHF.

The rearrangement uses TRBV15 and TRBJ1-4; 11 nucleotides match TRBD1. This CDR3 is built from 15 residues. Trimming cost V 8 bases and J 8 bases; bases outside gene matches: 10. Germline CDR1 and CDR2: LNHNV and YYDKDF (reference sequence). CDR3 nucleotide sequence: TGTGCCACCGTCCTTCCGGGACAGGGGGGAGAAAAACTGTTTTTT. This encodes CATVLPGQGGEKLFF.

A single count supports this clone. CDR3: CASSRQMGTSEAFF. The CDR3 coding sequence is TGTGCCAGCTCACGCCAAATGGGGACAAGTGAAGCTTTCTTT. The J gene is TRBJ1-1, the V gene TRBV18, with D possibly TRBD1 on 6 matching bases. The CDR3 length is 14 residues. V was pared by 4 bases and J by 7 bases, with 16 bases between. Germline loops: CDR1 KGHSH, CDR2 LQKENI.

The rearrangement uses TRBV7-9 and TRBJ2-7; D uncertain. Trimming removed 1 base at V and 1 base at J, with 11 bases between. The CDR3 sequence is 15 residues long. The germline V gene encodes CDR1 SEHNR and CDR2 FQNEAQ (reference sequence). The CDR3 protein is CASSLGTASSYEQYF. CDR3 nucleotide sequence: TGTGCCAGCAGCTTAGGGACGGCAAGTTCCTACGAGCAGTACTTC.

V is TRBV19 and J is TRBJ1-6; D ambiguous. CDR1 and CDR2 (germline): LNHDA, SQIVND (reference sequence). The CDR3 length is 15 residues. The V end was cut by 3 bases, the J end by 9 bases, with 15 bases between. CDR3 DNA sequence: TGTGCCAGTAGTATCGGTTCCGGGAAGGGTTCACCCCTCCACTTT. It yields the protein CASSIGSGKGSPLHF.

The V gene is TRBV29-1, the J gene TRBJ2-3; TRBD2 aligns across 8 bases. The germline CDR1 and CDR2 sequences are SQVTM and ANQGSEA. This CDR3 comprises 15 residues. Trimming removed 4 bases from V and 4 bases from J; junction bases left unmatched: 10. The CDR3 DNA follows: TGCAGCGTTGCATTCGGTAGCGGGAAAGCAGATACGCAGTATTTT. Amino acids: CSVAFGSGKADTQYF.

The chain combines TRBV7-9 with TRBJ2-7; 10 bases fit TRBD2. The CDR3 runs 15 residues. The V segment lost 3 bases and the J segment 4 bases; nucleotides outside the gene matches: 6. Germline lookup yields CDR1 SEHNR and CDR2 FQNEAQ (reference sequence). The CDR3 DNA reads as TGTGCCAGCAGCTTGACCGGGACTAGCGTATACGAGCAGTACTTC. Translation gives CASSLTGTSVYEQYF. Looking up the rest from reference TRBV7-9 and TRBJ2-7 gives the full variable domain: DTGVSQNPRHKITKRGQNVTFRCDPISEHNRLYWYRQTLGQGPEFLTYFQNEAQLEKSRLLSDRFSAERPKGSFSTLEIQRTEQGDSAMYLCASSLTGTSVYEQYFGPGTRLTVT.

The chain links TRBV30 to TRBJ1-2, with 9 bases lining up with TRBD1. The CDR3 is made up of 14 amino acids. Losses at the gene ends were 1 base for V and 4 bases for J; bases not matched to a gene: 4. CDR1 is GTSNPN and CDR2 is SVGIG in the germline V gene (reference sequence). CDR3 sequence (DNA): TGTGCCTGGAGTGACGGGACAGGGACCTATGGCTACACCTTC. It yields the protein CAWSDGTGTYGYTF.

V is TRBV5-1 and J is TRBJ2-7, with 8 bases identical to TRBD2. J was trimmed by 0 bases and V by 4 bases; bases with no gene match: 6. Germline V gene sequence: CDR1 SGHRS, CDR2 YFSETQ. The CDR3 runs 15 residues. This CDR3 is CASSLGLESSYEQYF. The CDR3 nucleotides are TGCGCCAGCAGCCTGGGACTAGAGAGCTCCTACGAGCAGTACTTC.

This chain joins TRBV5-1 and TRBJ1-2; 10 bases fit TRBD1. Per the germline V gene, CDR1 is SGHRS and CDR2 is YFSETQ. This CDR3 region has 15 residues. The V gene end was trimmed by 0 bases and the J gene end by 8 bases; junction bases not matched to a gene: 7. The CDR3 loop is CASSLGGSGQGGYTF. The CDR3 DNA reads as TGCGCCAGCAGCTTGGGAGGTTCGGGACAGGGGGGCTACACCTTC.

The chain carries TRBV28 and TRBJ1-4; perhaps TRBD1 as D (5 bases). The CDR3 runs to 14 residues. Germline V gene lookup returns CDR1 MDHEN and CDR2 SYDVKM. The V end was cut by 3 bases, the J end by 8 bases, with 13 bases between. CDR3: CASSLFQGVEKLFF. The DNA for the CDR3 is TGTGCCAGCAGTTTGTTTCAGGGAGTCGAAAAACTGTTTTTT.

The CDR3 DNA is TGTGCCAGCAGCGCTACCGGGACCCCTCTCCCCTACGAGCAGTACTTC. It is translated as CASSATGTPLPYEQYF. This chain connects TRBV9 to TRBJ2-7; D could derive from TRBD1 or TRBD2 (5 bases each). Trimming left V 3 bases short and J 2 bases short, with 18 bases between. The CDR3 loop spans 16 amino acids. Germline lookup yields CDR1 SGDLS and CDR2 YYNGEE.

This CDR3 is CASSLWDRGGPEAFF. DNA for the CDR3: TGTGCCAGCAGCTTGTGGGACAGGGGAGGGCCTGAAGCTTTCTTT. The chain uses TRBV11-2 and TRBJ1-1; 10 nucleotides align to TRBD1. The germline V gene has CDR1 SGHAT and CDR2 FQNNGV. The V and J ends lost 3 bases and 6 bases, in that order; junction bases with no gene match: 7. CDR3 length: 15 residues. Full variable domain (remainder filled in from reference TRBV11-2 and TRBJ1-1): EAGVAQSPRYKIIEKRQSVAFWCNPISGHATLYWYQQILGQGPKLLIQFQNNGVVDDSQLPKDRFSAERLKGVDSTLKIQPAKLEDSAVYLCASSLWDRGGPEAFFGQGTRLTVV.

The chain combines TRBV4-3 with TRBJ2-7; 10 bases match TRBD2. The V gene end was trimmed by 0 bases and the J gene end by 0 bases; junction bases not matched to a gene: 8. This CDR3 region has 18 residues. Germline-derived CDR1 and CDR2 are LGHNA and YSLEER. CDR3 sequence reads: CASSQDSVLAGGSYEQYF. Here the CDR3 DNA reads TGCGCCAGCAGCCAAGATTCGGTTTTAGCGGGAGGCTCCTACGAGCAGTACTTC.

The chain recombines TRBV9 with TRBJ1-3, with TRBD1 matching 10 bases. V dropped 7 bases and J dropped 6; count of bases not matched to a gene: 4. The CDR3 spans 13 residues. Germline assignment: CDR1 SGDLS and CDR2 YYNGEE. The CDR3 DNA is TGTGCCAGCCGAGGGACAGGGGAAAACACCATATATTTT. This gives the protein CASRGTGENTIYF.

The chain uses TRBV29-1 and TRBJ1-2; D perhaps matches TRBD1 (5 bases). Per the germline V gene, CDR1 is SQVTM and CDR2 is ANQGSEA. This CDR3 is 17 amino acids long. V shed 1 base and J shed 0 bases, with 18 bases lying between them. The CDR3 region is CSVEGLRSWGANYGYTF. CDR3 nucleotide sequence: TGCAGCGTTGAAGGTCTCCGGTCTTGGGGGGCTAACTATGGCTACACCTTC.

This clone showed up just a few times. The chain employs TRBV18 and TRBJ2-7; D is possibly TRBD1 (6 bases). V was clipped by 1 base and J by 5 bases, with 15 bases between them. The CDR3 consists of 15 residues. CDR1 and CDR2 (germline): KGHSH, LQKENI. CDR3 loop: CASSPRQGSEDEQYF. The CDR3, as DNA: TGTGCCAGCTCACCACGGCAGGGGTCGGAGGACGAGCAGTACTTC.

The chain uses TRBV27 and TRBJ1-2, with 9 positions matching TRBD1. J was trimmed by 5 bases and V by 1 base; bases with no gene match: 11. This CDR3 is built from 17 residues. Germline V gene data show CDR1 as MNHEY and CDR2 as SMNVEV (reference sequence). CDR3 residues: CASSLLPPTGGGYGYTF. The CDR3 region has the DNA TGTGCCAGCAGTTTATTACCTCCCACAGGGGGCGGTTATGGCTACACCTTC.

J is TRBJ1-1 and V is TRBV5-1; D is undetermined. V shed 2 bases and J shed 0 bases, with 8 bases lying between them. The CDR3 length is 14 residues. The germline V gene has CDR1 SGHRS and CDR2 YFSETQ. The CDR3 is CASSLSRMNTEAFF. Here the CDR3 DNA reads TGCGCCAGCAGCTTATCTAGGATGAACACTGAAGCTTTCTTT.

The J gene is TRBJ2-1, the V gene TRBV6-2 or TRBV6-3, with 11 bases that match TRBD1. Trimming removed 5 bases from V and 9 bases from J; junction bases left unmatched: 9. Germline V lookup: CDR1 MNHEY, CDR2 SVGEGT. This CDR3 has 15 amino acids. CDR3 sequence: CASSPRGQGAGEQFF. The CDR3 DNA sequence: TGTGCCAGCAGTCCACGTGGACAGGGGGCGGGTGAGCAGTTCTTC.

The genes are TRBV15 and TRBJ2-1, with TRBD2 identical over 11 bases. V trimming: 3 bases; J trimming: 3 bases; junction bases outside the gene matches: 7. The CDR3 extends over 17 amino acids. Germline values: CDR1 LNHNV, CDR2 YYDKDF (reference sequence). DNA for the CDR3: TGTGCCACCAGCAGCGCCCCCGGGACTAGCGGCTACAATGAGCAGTTCTTC. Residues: CATSSAPGTSGYNEQFF. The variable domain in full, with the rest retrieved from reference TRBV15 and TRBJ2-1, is DAMVIQNPRYQVTQFGKPVTLSCSQTLNHNVMYWYQQKSSQAPKLLFHYYDKDFNNEADTPDNFQSRRPNTSFCFLDIRSPGLGDTAMYLCATSSAPGTSGYNEQFFGPGTRLTVL.

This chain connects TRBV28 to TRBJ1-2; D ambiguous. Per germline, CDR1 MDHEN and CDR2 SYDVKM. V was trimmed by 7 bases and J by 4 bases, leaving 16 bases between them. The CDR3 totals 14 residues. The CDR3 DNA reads TGTGCCAGCATTTCGAGTGGTCGGGCCTATGGCTACACCTTC. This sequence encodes CASISSGRAYGYTF.

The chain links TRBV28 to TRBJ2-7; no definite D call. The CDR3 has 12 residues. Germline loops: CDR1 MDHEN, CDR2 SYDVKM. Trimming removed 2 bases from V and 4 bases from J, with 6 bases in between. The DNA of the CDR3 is TGTGCCAGCAGTTTAAAGACTTACGAGCAGTACTTC. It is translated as CASSLKTYEQYF.

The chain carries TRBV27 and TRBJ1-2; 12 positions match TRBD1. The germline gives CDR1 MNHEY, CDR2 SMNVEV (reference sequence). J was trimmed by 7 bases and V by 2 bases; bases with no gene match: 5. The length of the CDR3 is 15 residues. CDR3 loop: CASSLGGQGASGYTF. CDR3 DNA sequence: TGTGCCAGCAGTTTAGGGGGACAGGGGGCTAGTGGCTACACCTTC.

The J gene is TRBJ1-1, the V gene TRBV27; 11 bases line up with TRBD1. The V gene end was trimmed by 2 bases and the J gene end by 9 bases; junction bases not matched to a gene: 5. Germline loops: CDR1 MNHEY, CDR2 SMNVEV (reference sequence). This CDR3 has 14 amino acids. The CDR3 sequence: CASSLKGTGGKAFF. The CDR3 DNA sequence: TGTGCCAGCAGTTTAAAGGGGACAGGGGGTAAAGCTTTCTTT.

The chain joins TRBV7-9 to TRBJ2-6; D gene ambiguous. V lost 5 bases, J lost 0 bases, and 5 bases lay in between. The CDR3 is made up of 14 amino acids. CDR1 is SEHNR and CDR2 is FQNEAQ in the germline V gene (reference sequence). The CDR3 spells CASSRDSGANVLTF. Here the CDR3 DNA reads TGTGCCAGCAGCCGAGACTCTGGGGCCAACGTCCTGACTTTC.